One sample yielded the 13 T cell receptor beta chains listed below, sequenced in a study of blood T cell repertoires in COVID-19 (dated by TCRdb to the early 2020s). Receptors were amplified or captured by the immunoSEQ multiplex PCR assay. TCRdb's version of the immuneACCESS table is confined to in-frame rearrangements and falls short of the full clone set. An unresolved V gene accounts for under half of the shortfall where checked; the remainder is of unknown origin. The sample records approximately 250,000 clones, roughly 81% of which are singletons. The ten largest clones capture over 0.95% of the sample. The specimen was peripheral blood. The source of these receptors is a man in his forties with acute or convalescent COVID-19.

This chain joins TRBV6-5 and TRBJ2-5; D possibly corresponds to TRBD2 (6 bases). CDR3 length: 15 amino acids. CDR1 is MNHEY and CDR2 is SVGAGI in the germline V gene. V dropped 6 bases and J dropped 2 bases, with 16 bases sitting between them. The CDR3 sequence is CASSLTRSKQETQYF. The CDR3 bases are TGTGCCAGCAGCTTGACTAGAAGCAAGCAAGAGACCCAGTACTTC.

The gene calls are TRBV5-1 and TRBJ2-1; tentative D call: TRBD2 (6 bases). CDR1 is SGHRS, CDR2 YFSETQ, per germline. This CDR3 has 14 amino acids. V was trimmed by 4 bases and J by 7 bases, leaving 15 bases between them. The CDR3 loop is CASSLQPGENEQFF. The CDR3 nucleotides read TGCGCCAGCAGCCTCCAGCCGGGGGAAAATGAGCAGTTCTTC. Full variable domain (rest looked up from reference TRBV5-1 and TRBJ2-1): KAGVTQTPRYLIKTRGQQVTLSCSPISGHRSVSWYQQTPGQGLQFLFEYFSETQRNKGNFPGRFSGRQFSNSRSEMNVSTLELGDSALYLCASSLQPGENEQFFGPGTRLTVL.

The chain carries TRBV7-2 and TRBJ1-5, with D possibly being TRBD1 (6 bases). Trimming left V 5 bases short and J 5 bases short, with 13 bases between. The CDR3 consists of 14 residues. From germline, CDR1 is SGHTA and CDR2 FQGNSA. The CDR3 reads CASSNPGEYQPQHF. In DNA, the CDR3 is TGTGCCAGCAGCAACCCAGGGGAATATCAGCCCCAGCATTTT.

The CDR3 is CASSVAGAPDTNSGNTIYF. In DNA form, the CDR3 reads TGTGCCAGCAGCGTCGCAGGGGCGCCAGACACTAACTCTGGAAACACCATATATTTT. The chain uses TRBV5-6 and TRBJ1-3; a weak D match, TRBD1 (6 bases). V was cut by 4 bases and J by 0 bases, with 23 bases left in between. The germline V gene has CDR1 SGHDT and CDR2 YYEEEE. The CDR3 totals 19 residues.

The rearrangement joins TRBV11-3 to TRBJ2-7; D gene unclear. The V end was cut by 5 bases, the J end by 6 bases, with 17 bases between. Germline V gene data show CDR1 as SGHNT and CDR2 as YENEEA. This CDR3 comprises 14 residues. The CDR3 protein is CASSAPASPGEQYF. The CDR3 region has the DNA TGTGCCAGCAGCGCTCCGGCCAGTCCGGGCGAGCAGTACTTC.

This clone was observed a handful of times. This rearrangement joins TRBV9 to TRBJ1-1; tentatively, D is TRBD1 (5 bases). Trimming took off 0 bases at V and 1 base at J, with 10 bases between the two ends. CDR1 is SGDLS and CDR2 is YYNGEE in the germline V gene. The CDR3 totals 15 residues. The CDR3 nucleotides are TGTGCCAGCAGCGTAGGGCCGACAGCGAACACTGAAGCTTTCTTT. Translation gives CASSVGPTANTEAFF.

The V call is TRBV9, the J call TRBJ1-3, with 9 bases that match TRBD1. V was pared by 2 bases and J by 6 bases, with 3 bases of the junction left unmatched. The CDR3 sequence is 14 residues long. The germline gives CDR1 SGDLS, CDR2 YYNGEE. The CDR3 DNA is TGTGCCAGCAGCGTGGGACAGGGATTAAACACCATATATTTT. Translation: CASSVGQGLNTIYF.

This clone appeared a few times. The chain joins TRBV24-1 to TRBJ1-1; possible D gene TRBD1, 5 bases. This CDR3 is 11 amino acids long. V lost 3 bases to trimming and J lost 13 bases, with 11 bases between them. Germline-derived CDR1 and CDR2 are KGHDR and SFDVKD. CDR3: CATSDNRPGFF. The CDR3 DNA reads TGTGCCACCAGTGATAACAGGCCGGGTTTCTTT.

CDR3 DNA: TGTGCCAGCAGCCGGACTCAACAGGGGGCTAATGAAAAACTGTTTTTT. Translating it yields CASSRTQQGANEKLFF. This chain joins TRBV28 and TRBJ1-4; 8 bases line up with TRBD1. The CDR3 has 16 amino acids. CDR1 and CDR2 from the germline V gene are MDHEN and SYDVKM. V shed 6 bases, J shed 3 bases, and the junction held 9 bases outside the gene matches.

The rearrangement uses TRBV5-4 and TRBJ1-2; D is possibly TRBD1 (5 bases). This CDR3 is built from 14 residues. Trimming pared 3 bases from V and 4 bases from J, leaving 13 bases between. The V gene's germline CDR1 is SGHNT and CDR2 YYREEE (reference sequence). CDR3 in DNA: TGTGCCAGCAGCTATACTCCAGGGATCTATGGCTACACCTTC. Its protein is CASSYTPGIYGYTF.

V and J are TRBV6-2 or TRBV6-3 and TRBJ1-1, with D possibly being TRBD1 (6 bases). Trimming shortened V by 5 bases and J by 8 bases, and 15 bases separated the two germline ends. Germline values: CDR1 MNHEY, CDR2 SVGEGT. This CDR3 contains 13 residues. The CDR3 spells CASSDSVRGEAFF. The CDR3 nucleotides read TGTGCCAGCAGTGATAGCGTCAGGGGAGAAGCTTTCTTT.

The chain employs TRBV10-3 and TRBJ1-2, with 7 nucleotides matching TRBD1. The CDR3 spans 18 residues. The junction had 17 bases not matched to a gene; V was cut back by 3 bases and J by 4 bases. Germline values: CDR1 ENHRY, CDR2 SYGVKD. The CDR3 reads CAISDPRDRSSGSYGYTF. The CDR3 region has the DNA TGTGCCATCAGTGACCCCCGGGACAGATCCTCCGGAAGCTATGGCTACACCTTC.

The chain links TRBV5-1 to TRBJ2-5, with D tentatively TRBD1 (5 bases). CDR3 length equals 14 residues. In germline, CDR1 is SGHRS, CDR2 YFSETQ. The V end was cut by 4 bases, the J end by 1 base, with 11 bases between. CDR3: CASSLTGSQETQYF. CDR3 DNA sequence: TGCGCCAGCAGCCTAACAGGCAGCCAAGAGACCCAGTACTTC.